This TCR beta chain was captured in a study of blood T cell repertoires in COVID-19. Across the whole study: Samples came from the United States, Italy and Spain, spanning acute and convalescent COVID-19. Sources were T cells, B-cell-depleted T cells, or PBMCs; the material itself was cDNA or gDNA.

CDR3 size: 16 residues. Germline CDR1 is SGHNT and CDR2 is YYREEE (reference sequence). V lost 3 bases and J lost 2, with 16 bases in between. In the source study's methods: Estimation of nucleated cell counts relied on the amplification of reference gene primers. Some clones are missing from TCRdb's copy, which holds only in-frame ones; the method was immunoSEQ multiplex PCR. The V and J calls and clone size are taken from that table; D and trimming were inferred from the DNA. The sample contains approximately 77,000 clones, approximately 90% of which appear only once. The TCR sequence derives from a man aged 50 to 59 with active COVID-19. The rearrangement uses TRBV5-4 and TRBJ2-3; TRBD2 might be the D (6 bases). The sequenced sample consisted of peripheral blood. The CDR3 bases are TGTGCCAGCAGCTCTAAGCGGGTGTCATCCACAGATACGCAGTATTTT. Translated, it gives CASSSKRVSSTDTQYF.